The 27 T cell receptor beta chains below all came from one sample that was sequenced in a study of T-cell memory formation after mild COVID-19. TCRdb processed the 5' RACE reads anew with MiXCR; each CDR3 protein has one entry. Of 150,000 to 200,000 distinct CDR3 sequences in the sample, more than 14% are singletons; the top ten hold 13% to 15%. The specimen was PBMCs or a T cell subset sorted from them (not recorded which). The receptor source for this set is an adult woman who had mild COVID-19 (a few samples of this study predate the infection). Cell type and time point are not known.

The rearrangement joins TRBV12-3 or TRBV12-4 to TRBJ2-7; TRBD2 might be the D (6 bases). Trimming took 6 bases from V and 5 from J, leaving 17 bases between them. The CDR3 totals 14 residues. CDR3 bases: TGTGCCAGCAGACCGGGACTGGGCTATGACGAGCAGTACTTC. It specifies CASRPGLGYDEQYF.

This clonotype was found a few times. The chain employs TRBV2 and TRBJ2-7; tentatively, D is TRBD1 (5 bases). CDR3 size: 11 residues. V shed 7 bases and J shed 5 bases, with 9 bases lying between them. Germline lookup yields CDR1 SNHLY and CDR2 FYNNEI. This CDR3 is CASTGQNEQYF. CDR3 in DNA: TGTGCCAGCACAGGGCAGAACGAGCAGTACTTC.

This clonotype has a handful of counts. The chain has TRBV20-1 and TRBJ2-3, with D tentatively TRBD1 or TRBD2 (5 bases each). The CDR3 spans 14 residues. Germline lookup yields CDR1 DFQATT and CDR2 SNEGSKA (reference sequence). Trimming shortened V by 2 bases and J by 2 bases, and 11 bases separated the two germline ends. This chain's CDR3 is CSARYGAFTDTQYF. As DNA, the CDR3 is TGCAGTGCTAGATACGGGGCCTTCACAGATACGCAGTATTTT.

The chain employs TRBV5-5 and TRBJ1-1, with TRBD1 identical over 8 bases. Germline-derived CDR1 and CDR2 are SGHKS and YYEKEE (reference sequence). The CDR3 is 17 amino acids. Trimming cost V 0 bases and J 1 base; bases outside gene matches: 8. The CDR3 sequence is CASSLVTLDRANTEAFF. CDR3 sequence (DNA): TGTGCCAGCAGCTTGGTTACTTTGGACAGGGCGAACACTGAAGCTTTCTTT.

J is TRBJ2-1 and V is TRBV24-1, with a tentative D call TRBD2 (5 bases). This CDR3 contains 16 residues. Looked up from germline, CDR1 is KGHDR and CDR2 is SFDVKD. V lost 4 bases and J lost 0, with 12 bases in between. The CDR3 bases are TGTGCCACCAGTGACAGGACGGGGAGCTCCTACAATGAGCAGTTCTTC. Residues: CATSDRTGSSYNEQFF.

In this sample, this clonotype turned up a few times. The rearrangement joins TRBV20-1 to TRBJ2-5; possible D gene TRBD1, 6 bases. Germline V CDR1 and CDR2: DFQATT, SNEGSKA (reference sequence). V was cut by 1 base and J by 6 bases, with 15 bases left in between. CDR3 length: 14 amino acids. The CDR3 here is CSARATGLVQTQYF. CDR3 bases: TGCAGTGCTAGAGCCACAGGGCTAGTTCAGACCCAGTACTTC.

This clonotype was observed once. V usage is TRBV30 and J usage is TRBJ2-2; no clear D gene. This CDR3 is built from 13 residues. V was cut by 7 bases and J by 1 base, with 10 bases left in between. CDR1 and CDR2 from the germline V gene are GTSNPN and SVGIG (reference sequence). In nucleotides, the CDR3 is TGTGCCTTTTATCCGGAGAACACCGGGGAGCTGTTTTTT. Amino acid sequence: CAFYPENTGELFF.

This clonotype has a handful of counts. The V and J genes are TRBV24-1 and TRBJ2-2; D ambiguous. The V end was cut by 0 bases, the J end by 8 bases, with 6 bases between. This CDR3 is 13 amino acids long. Per germline, CDR1 KGHDR and CDR2 SFDVKD. CDR3 sequence reads: CATSDLSWGELFF. The CDR3 bases are TGTGCCACCAGTGATTTGTCGTGGGGGGAGCTGTTTTTT.

The chain is built from TRBV4-3 and TRBJ2-1, with D tentatively TRBD2 (6 bases). Germline loops: CDR1 LGHNA, CDR2 YSLEER. The CDR3 spans 15 residues. Trimming took 3 bases from V and 7 from J, leaving 16 bases between them. CDR3 protein: CASSQSGMEGNEQFF. CDR3 sequence (DNA): TGCGCCAGCAGCCAGTCCGGGATGGAGGGAAATGAGCAGTTCTTC.

The chain uses TRBV29-1 and TRBJ2-2; 7 bases fit TRBD1. The CDR3 covers 14 residues. Germline CDR1 is SQVTM and CDR2 is ANQGSEA. The V segment lost 6 bases and the J segment 5 bases; nucleotides outside the gene matches: 9. The CDR3 DNA reads TGCAGCGTAGCCGGGACAGCGATAACCGGGGAGCTGTTTTTT. Its protein product is CSVAGTAITGELFF.

This chain links TRBV4-2 with TRBJ1-2; possible D gene TRBD1, 5 bases. The V gene's germline CDR1 is LGHNA and CDR2 YNFKEQ. Trimming removed 1 base at V and 5 bases at J, with 17 bases between. The CDR3 sequence is 16 residues long. This chain's CDR3 is CASSQGLGGILYGYTF. CDR3 nucleotides: TGTGCCAGCAGCCAAGGTCTCGGGGGTATCTTATATGGCTACACCTTC.

V is TRBV7-2 and J is TRBJ2-3; 8 nucleotides line up with TRBD2. This CDR3 contains 17 residues. From germline, CDR1 is SGHTA and CDR2 FQGNSA. V lost 5 bases to trimming and J lost 4 bases; unmatched junction nucleotides: 14. The CDR3 spells CASSPRAGVLIPDTQYF. The CDR3 nucleotides are TGTGCCAGCAGCCCCCGAGCGGGAGTCCTTATCCCAGATACGCAGTATTTT.

The J gene is TRBJ1-5, the V gene TRBV12-3 or TRBV12-4; TRBD1 might be the D (5 bases). Deletions cut 5 bases from V and 7 bases from J, with 18 bases between. The CDR3 sequence is 15 residues long. In DNA form, the CDR3 reads TGTGCCAGCAGTCCTAGCGGGGGGGGAGGGCAGCCCCAGCATTTT. This codes for CASSPSGGGGQPQHF.

This clonotype was observed a few times. The J gene is TRBJ1-2, the V gene TRBV5-8, with D possibly matching TRBD1 (6 bases). This CDR3 comprises 13 residues. Trimming removed 2 bases from V and 4 bases from J, with 9 bases in between. Germline V gene lookup returns CDR1 SGHTS and CDR2 YDEGEE. The CDR3 coding sequence is TGTGCCAGCAGCTTCTCAGGGGCCTATGGCTACACCTTC. This translates into CASSFSGAYGYTF. Using reference TRBV5-8 and TRBJ1-2 for the parts outside the CDR3, the full variable domain is EAGVTQSPTHLIKTRGQQATLRCSPISGHTSVYWYQQALGLGLQFLLWYDEGEERNRGNFPPRFSGRQFPNYSSELNVNALELEDSALYLCASSFSGAYGYTFGSGTRLTVV.

This clonotype was recorded a few times. The chain combines TRBV27 with TRBJ2-7; perhaps D is TRBD1 or TRBD2 (5 bases each). Looked up from germline, CDR1 is MNHEY and CDR2 is SMNVEV (reference sequence). V was trimmed by 3 bases and J by 6 bases, leaving 21 bases between them. The CDR3 consists of 16 residues. CDR3 coding DNA: TGTGCCAGCAGTTTGGCCCTCACGGGGTTTGGGGGCGAGCAGTACTTC. Amino acids: CASSLALTGFGGEQYF.

The chain uses TRBV18 and TRBJ2-5, with TRBD2 as a possible D gene (5 bases). Trimming cost V 3 bases and J 5 bases, with 13 bases left between them. This CDR3 is built from 14 residues. Germline CDR1 and CDR2: KGHSH and LQKENI. The CDR3 nucleotides read TGTGCCAGCTCACCGGCTCTGAGGGCTGAGACCCAGTACTTC. This sequence encodes CASSPALRAETQYF.

V is TRBV19 and J is TRBJ1-2; 9 nucleotides agree with TRBD1. Germline loops: CDR1 LNHDA, CDR2 SQIVND (reference sequence). Unmatched junction bases numbered 9, after V lost 3 bases and J lost 1 base. The CDR3 covers 17 residues. CDR3 sequence reads: CASSIRDRALGNYGYTF. CDR3 coding DNA: TGTGCCAGTAGTATCCGGGACAGGGCGCTGGGTAACTATGGCTACACCTTC.

This chain connects TRBV19 to TRBJ2-1; 9 nucleotides agree with TRBD2. V was clipped by 4 bases and J by 8 bases; unmatched bases: 12. This CDR3 is built from 16 residues. In germline, CDR1 is LNHDA, CDR2 SQIVND (reference sequence). The DNA of the CDR3 is TGTGCCAGTAGTACCCGATTAGCGGGAGTGGGCGATGAGCAGTTCTTC. As protein: CASSTRLAGVGDEQFF.

V and J are TRBV14 and TRBJ2-3, with a possible D match to TRBD2 (5 bases). CDR3 length: 14 residues. V dropped 4 bases and J dropped 1 base, with 9 bases sitting between them. CDR1 is SGHDN, CDR2 FVKESK, per germline. The CDR3 DNA sequence: TGTGCCAGCAGCCCGCTTAGCGGCACAGATACGCAGTATTTT. It specifies CASSPLSGTDTQYF.

V usage is TRBV24-1 and J usage is TRBJ2-2, with 8 bases identical to TRBD2. The germline gives CDR1 KGHDR, CDR2 SFDVKD. The CDR3 extends over 15 amino acids. Losses at the gene ends were 12 bases for V and 5 bases for J; bases not matched to a gene: 13. This CDR3 is CAVQGGRPATGELFF. CDR3 bases: TGTGCCGTTCAGGGCGGGAGGCCTGCTACCGGGGAGCTGTTTTTT.

This clonotype turned up a few times. The gene calls are TRBV5-1 and TRBJ2-1; 11 nucleotides align to TRBD1. The V and J ends lost 4 bases and 10 bases, in that order; junction bases with no gene match: 7. Germline V gene data show CDR1 as SGHRS and CDR2 as YFSETQ. This CDR3 has 14 residues. Written as DNA, the CDR3 is TGCGCCAGCAGCGAAGGGACAGGGGGACAGGAGCAGTTCTTC. Translated: CASSEGTGGQEQFF. The full variable domain, in which reference TRBV5-1 and TRBJ2-1 provide the parts outside the CDR3, is KAGVTQTPRYLIKTRGQQVTLSCSPISGHRSVSWYQQTPGQGLQFLFEYFSETQRNKGNFPGRFSGRQFSNSRSEMNVSTLELGDSALYLCASSEGTGGQEQFFGPGTRLTVL.

This clonotype was counted only a few times. This chain uses TRBV5-4 with TRBJ2-3; D unresolved. Germline V gene sequence: CDR1 SGHNT, CDR2 YYREEE (reference sequence). V gave up 1 base and J gave up 7 bases, with 10 bases separating them. The length of the CDR3 is 13 residues. The CDR3 nucleotides are TGTGCCAGCAGCTTGTTTACCGGGTATACGCAGTATTTT. Translated: CASSLFTGYTQYF.

This clonotype was seen once. V gene TRBV4-3 combines with J gene TRBJ2-5, with 7 bases matching TRBD1. The germline CDR1 and CDR2 sequences are LGHNA and YSLEER. V lost 4 bases, J lost 2 bases, and 7 bases stayed unmatched. This CDR3 spans 15 amino acids. CDR3 sequence: CASSRGGQPQETQYF. DNA for the CDR3: TGCGCCAGCAGCCGAGGGGGACAGCCTCAAGAGACCCAGTACTTC.

This clonotype was seen many times. V gene TRBV5-1 combines with J gene TRBJ2-1; 9 bases are shared with TRBD1. Germline values: CDR1 SGHRS, CDR2 YFSETQ. V was clipped by 3 bases and J by 7 bases; unmatched bases: 5. The CDR3 extends over 14 amino acids. CDR3 residues: CASSSGQGGNEQFF. The CDR3 DNA is TGCGCCAGCAGCTCGGGACAGGGAGGTAATGAGCAGTTCTTC.

This clonotype is a singleton in its sample. The gene calls are TRBV7-8 and TRBJ1-1, with 7 bases aligning to TRBD1. The CDR3 has 16 residues. V shed 5 bases and J 1 base; nucleotides not matched to a gene: 10. Germline V gene sequence: CDR1 SGHVS, CDR2 FQNEAQ. In DNA form, the CDR3 reads TGTGCCAGCAGCCAATATACAGGGGACGCGAACACTGAAGCTTTCTTT. This encodes CASSQYTGDANTEAFF. Full variable domain (missing parts from reference TRBV7-8 and TRBJ1-1): GAGVSQSPRYKVAKRGQDVALRCDPISGHVSLFWYQQALGQGPEFLTYFQNEAQLDKSGLPSDRFFAERPEGSVSTLKIQRTQQEDSAVYLCASSQYTGDANTEAFFGQGTRLTVV.

Only a few counts were recorded for this clonotype. This sequence joins TRBV12-3 or TRBV12-4 and TRBJ2-1; either TRBD1 or TRBD2 may supply D (5 bases each). V was trimmed by 1 base and J by 4 bases, leaving 14 bases between them. This CDR3 has 16 residues. In DNA, the CDR3 is TGTGCCAGCAGTTTAGGCCTGGGGGTGGGGTACAATGAGCAGTTCTTC. This translates into CASSLGLGVGYNEQFF.

The rearrangement joins TRBV19 to TRBJ2-7, with a tentative D call TRBD1 (5 bases). This CDR3 is built from 12 residues. Germline lookup yields CDR1 LNHDA and CDR2 SQIVND (reference sequence). Between the trimmed V and J ends, which lost 5 bases and 3 bases, there was a span of 8 bases. In nucleotides, the CDR3 is TGTGCCAGTAGTGGGGCCTACTACGAGCAGTACTTC. Protein sequence: CASSGAYYEQYF. Looking up the rest from reference TRBV19 and TRBJ2-7 gives the full variable domain: DGGITQSPKYLFRKEGQNVTLSCEQNLNHDAMYWYRQDPGQGLRLIYYSQIVNDFQKGDIAEGYSVSREKKESFPLTVTSAQKNPTAFYLCASSGAYYEQYFGPGTRLTVT.